These T cell receptor beta chains were read from a single sample in a study of T cells after yellow fever vaccination. TCRdb reprocessed the 5' RACE reads via MiXCR and lists one record per CDR3 protein. The sample has under 350,000 distinct CDR3 sequences; approximately 4% are singletons. The specimen was PBMCs, collected 5 days after the yellow fever booster vaccination. Receptor source: a man aged 18 to 35 who received the YFV17D yellow fever vaccine. Both conserved end residues are part of each CDR3. The order of the fields is V gene, J gene, D gene, clone size, CDR3 protein, CDR3 DNA. A D gene is named only where the DNA matches it firmly. Part of the rows lack a size; the others show once, few, many or a class for expanded clones.

V: TRBV2; J: TRBJ1-6; D: -; size: -; CDR3: CASTGGRTAGAPLHF; DNA: TGTGCCAGCACGGGAGGACGGACCGCGGGGGCCCCCCTCCACTTT
V: TRBV2; J: TRBJ1-5; D: -; size: -; CDR3: CASSDVGTVPQHF; DNA: TGTGCCAGCAGTGATGTGGGCACAGTGCCCCAGCATTTT
V: TRBV2; J: TRBJ1-5; D: -; size: few; CDR3: CASSEVQSNQPQHF; DNA: TGTGCCAGCAGTGAGGTGCAGTCCAATCAGCCCCAGCATTTT
V: TRBV6-5; J: TRBJ2-3; D: TRBD1; size: few; CDR3: CASSLQGAVIDTQYF; DNA: TGTGCCAGCAGCCTACAGGGGGCTGTAATAGATACGCAGTATTTT
V: TRBV7-8; J: TRBJ2-5; D: -; size: -; CDR3: CASSPPRVAYGTQYF; DNA: TGTGCCAGCAGCCCCCCGAGGGTAGCTTACGGGACCCAGTACTTC
V: TRBV4-1; J: TRBJ2-4; D: -; size: few; CDR3: CASSQGVGLAKNIQYF; DNA: TGCGCCAGCAGCCAAGGAGTGGGGTTGGCCAAAAACATTCAGTACTTC
V: TRBV6-5; J: TRBJ2-3; D: TRBD2; size: -; CDR3: CASSYFGTSGGRDTQYF; DNA: TGTGCCAGCAGTTACTTTGGGACTAGCGGGGGTAGAGATACGCAGTATTTT
V: TRBV7-2; J: TRBJ2-5; D: TRBD2; size: many; CDR3: CASSLTGGAETQYF; DNA: TGTGCCAGCAGCTTAACGGGGGGGGCGGAGACCCAGTACTTC
V: TRBV4-3; J: TRBJ2-3; D: TRBD2; size: few; CDR3: CASSLQSWLAGGRNTDTQYF; DNA: TGCGCCAGCAGCCTTCAATCCTGGCTAGCGGGGGGGCGGAACACAGATACGCAGTATTTT
V: TRBV7-2; J: TRBJ1-5; D: TRBD1; size: many; CDR3: CASSHGQDQPQHF; DNA: TGTGCCAGCAGCCACGGACAGGATCAGCCCCAGCATTTT
V: TRBV23-1; J: TRBJ2-7; D: -; size: many; CDR3: CASSQSGYEQYF; DNA: TGCGCCAGCAGTCAATCAGGGTACGAGCAGTACTTC
V: TRBV7-3; J: TRBJ2-1; D: -; size: many; CDR3: CASSFLFNEQFF; DNA: TGTGCCAGCAGCTTTCTTTTCAATGAGCAGTTCTTC
V: TRBV7-6; J: TRBJ2-1; D: TRBD1; size: -; CDR3: CASSLEPGQGGYNEQFF; DNA: TGTGCCAGCAGCTTAGAACCGGGACAGGGGGGATACAATGAGCAGTTCTTC
V: TRBV5-1; J: TRBJ2-7; D: -; size: many; CDR3: CASSLDEAYEQYF; DNA: TGCGCCAGCAGCTTGGACGAAGCCTACGAGCAGTACTTC
V: TRBV7-3; J: TRBJ1-6; D: -; size: -; CDR3: CASSVESNSPLHF; DNA: TGTGCCAGCAGCGTCGAGAGTAATTCACCCCTCCACTTT
V: TRBV5-1; J: TRBJ1-1; D: -; size: few; CDR3: CASSPETTGDTEAFF; DNA: TGCGCCAGCAGCCCGGAGACTACTGGGGACACTGAAGCTTTCTTT
V: TRBV19; J: TRBJ2-1; D: -; size: -; CDR3: CASSMYGAEQFF; DNA: TGTGCCAGTAGTATGTACGGCGCCGAGCAGTTCTTC
V: TRBV15; J: TRBJ1-6; D: -; size: -; CDR3: CATSRGWRSGQYNSPLHF; DNA: TGTGCCACCAGCAGAGGATGGAGATCGGGGCAATATAATTCACCCCTCCACTTT
V: TRBV7-2; J: TRBJ2-5; D: -; size: few; CDR3: CASSFDRQETQYF; DNA: TGTGCCAGCAGCTTCGACAGGCAAGAGACCCAGTACTTC
V: TRBV4-1; J: TRBJ1-6; D: TRBD1; size: -; CDR3: CASSHPGQGGSPLHF; DNA: TGCGCCAGCAGCCATCCCGGACAGGGAGGTTCACCCCTCCACTTT
V: TRBV3-1; J: TRBJ2-5; D: -; size: -; CDR3: CASSPPLAEETQYF; DNA: TGTGCCAGCAGCCCCCCTCTGGCGGAAGAGACCCAGTACTTC
V: TRBV6-5; J: TRBJ2-1; D: -; size: many; CDR3: CASSYSQRAEQFF; DNA: TGTGCCAGCAGTTACTCCCAGCGGGCTGAGCAGTTCTTC
V: TRBV23-1; J: TRBJ1-5; D: -; size: few; CDR3: CASSRRQSNQPQHF; DNA: TGCGCCAGCAGTCGCCGACAGAGCAATCAGCCCCAGCATTTT
V: TRBV7-2; J: TRBJ1-2; D: -; size: -; CDR3: CASNNFNYGYTF; DNA: TGTGCCAGCAACAACTTCAACTATGGCTACACCTTC
V: TRBV7-2; J: TRBJ1-1; D: -; size: -; CDR3: CASSFYRVNTEAFF; DNA: TGTGCCAGCAGCTTTTACCGGGTGAACACTGAAGCTTTCTTT
V: TRBV7-9; J: TRBJ1-6; D: -; size: -; CDR3: CASSPALNSPLHF; DNA: TGTGCCAGCAGCCCAGCCCTAAATTCACCCCTCCACTTT
V: TRBV7-8; J: TRBJ1-1; D: TRBD1; size: many; CDR3: CASSYGTGGTEAFF; DNA: TGTGCCAGCAGCTATGGGACAGGGGGAACTGAAGCTTTCTTT
V: TRBV20-1; J: TRBJ2-1; D: TRBD1; size: few; CDR3: CSAREDRPSSYNEQFF; DNA: TGCAGTGCTAGAGAGGACAGGCCAAGCTCCTACAATGAGCAGTTCTTC
V: TRBV29-1; J: TRBJ2-7; D: -; size: many; CDR3: CSVAGSGAPYEQYF; DNA: TGCAGCGTTGCCGGTAGCGGCGCCCCTTACGAGCAGTACTTC
V: TRBV12-3/TRBV12-4; J: TRBJ1-1; D: -; size: -; CDR3: CASKNRGAGAEAFF; DNA: TGTGCCAGCAAGAATAGGGGGGCCGGCGCTGAAGCTTTCTTT
V: TRBV20-1; J: TRBJ2-1; D: TRBD1; size: few; CDR3: CSADSGTGDFEQFF; DNA: TGCAGTGCCGACTCCGGGACAGGGGACTTTGAGCAGTTCTTC
V: TRBV7-2; J: TRBJ2-3; D: -; size: -; CDR3: CASSLGFSTDTQYF; DNA: TGTGCCAGCAGCTTAGGCTTTAGCACAGATACGCAGTATTTT
V: TRBV14; J: TRBJ2-1; D: -; size: few; CDR3: CASSQGGALYNEQFF; DNA: TGTGCCAGCAGCCAAGGAGGGGCCCTCTACAATGAGCAGTTCTTC
V: TRBV7-2; J: TRBJ2-5; D: TRBD2; size: -; CDR3: CASSFGTSGGTVKTQYF; DNA: TGTGCCAGCAGCTTCGGGACTAGCGGGGGGACTGTGAAGACCCAGTACTTC
V: TRBV9; J: TRBJ2-3; D: -; size: few; CDR3: CASSPDATDTQYF; DNA: TGTGCCAGCAGCCCGGACGCCACAGATACGCAGTATTTT
V: TRBV10-3; J: TRBJ2-5; D: TRBD1; size: -; CDR3: CAISKGQGGGGETQYF; DNA: TGTGCCATCAGCAAAGGACAGGGAGGAGGAGGAGAGACCCAGTACTTC
V: TRBV15; J: TRBJ2-3; D: -; size: few; CDR3: CATSRRPTDTQYF; DNA: TGTGCCACCAGCAGACGGCCCACAGATACGCAGTATTTT
V: TRBV29-1; J: TRBJ1-5; D: -; size: few; CDR3: CSVVGSENQPQHF; DNA: TGCAGCGTTGTCGGCAGTGAGAATCAGCCCCAGCATTTT
V: TRBV20-1; J: TRBJ2-2; D: -; size: few; CDR3: CSARAEEANTGELFF; DNA: TGCAGTGCTAGAGCGGAAGAAGCGAACACCGGGGAGCTGTTTTTT
V: TRBV11-2; J: TRBJ2-1; D: -; size: few; CDR3: CASRRELSSYNEQFF; DNA: TGTGCCAGCAGAAGAGAGCTGAGCTCCTACAATGAGCAGTTCTTC
V: TRBV6-6; J: TRBJ1-2; D: -; size: few; CDR3: CASSYSGLEDGYTF; DNA: TGTGCCAGCAGTTACTCCGGGTTGGAAGATGGCTACACCTTC
V: TRBV12-3/TRBV12-4; J: TRBJ1-1; D: -; size: few; CDR3: CASSLMGSTEAFF; DNA: TGTGCCAGCAGTTTAATGGGATCGACTGAAGCTTTCTTT
V: TRBV9; J: TRBJ2-2; D: -; size: few; CDR3: CASSVAYLGGGELFF; DNA: TGTGCCAGCAGCGTAGCGTACCTCGGGGGCGGGGAGCTGTTTTTT
V: TRBV30; J: TRBJ1-2; D: -; size: few; CDR3: CAWSGGAFYGYTF; DNA: TGTGCCTGGAGTGGAGGAGCCTTCTATGGCTACACCTTC
V: TRBV6-6; J: TRBJ1-1; D: -; size: few; CDR3: CASSYGVHPVNTEAFF; DNA: TGTGCCAGCAGTTACGGGGTCCACCCCGTGAACACTGAAGCTTTCTTT
V: TRBV19; J: TRBJ2-3; D: -; size: -; CDR3: CASSIGSQNTQYF; DNA: TGTGCCAGTAGTATCGGCTCCCAGAATACGCAGTATTTT
V: TRBV5-5; J: TRBJ2-7; D: TRBD1; size: few; CDR3: CASRARPTGTVYEQYF; DNA: TGTGCCAGCAGAGCTCGCCCGACAGGGACGGTATACGAGCAGTACTTC
V: TRBV15; J: TRBJ1-3; D: -; size: -; CDR3: CATSRGRGLSSGNTIYF; DNA: TGTGCCACCAGCAGAGGACGGGGGCTATCCTCTGGAAACACCATATATTTT